The source of this TCR beta chain is a study of cytomegalovirus exposure and HLA in healthy donors (dated by TCRdb to about 2017). For the wider study: According to an earlier analysis of a few hundred of the donors, about 180 million T cells yielded 90 million to 130 million unique TCR beta sequences and 276 Gb of sequence data. High-throughput TCR immunosequencing, statistical association of individual TCRs with disease status, and machine learning were combined to predict cytomegalovirus infection status. To decide whether each TCR beta V gene segment behaved as functional or pseudogenic, an earlier analysis of over 500 of the donors relied on high-throughput TCR beta sequencing. An early release that covered some 640 HLA-typed donors contained 300 to 350 gigabases of sequencing data and around 85 million unique TCR sequences. All discovery cohort repertoires had been generated on a single sequencing platform. Because of strong linkage in the cohort, four or five DR-DQ haplotypes were treated as single units for association and clustering. The study aimed to test whether signatures of past pathogen exposure could be identified by cataloging public T cell receptors. Alongside the repertoire data, information on donor age, sex, ethnicity and CMV serostatus was compiled. Besides the first cohort of more than 650 subjects, a separate validation cohort made up of roughly 120 different subjects was used. Typing coverage differed by locus: A, B, C, DRB1 and DQB1 were typed in roughly 620-630 donors, DQA1 in about 500, DPA1 in around 580, and DPB1 in around 490. A later genetic analysis used genome-wide SNP genotypes for about three fifths of the 666 donors, treating that subset as a discovery cohort. The genetic ancestry cluster associated with self-reported Caucasian donors included approximately 85% of the 300 to 450 genotyped donors. HLA typing covered class I and class II loci at four-digit resolution. A later analysis re-examined previously published TCR beta repertoires from around 670 donors and added high-resolution HLA genotyping to investigate patterns of TCR occurrence. The T cell repertoires of 666 subjects were profiled by immunosequencing and related to cytomegalovirus serostatus. Among about 370 genotyped donors of the cohort, an average of around 240,000 unique TCR beta nucleotide sequences was sequenced per donor, of which 15% to 20% were non-productive. Rather than using new phenotypic data, the later analysis identified candidate immune exposures from TCR beta sequences and from how often those sequences occurred across donors. What the authors observed across the whole study: Three of the identified cytomegalovirus-associated TCR beta chains were confirmed in vitro to be specific for cytomegalovirus antigens. Broadly in line with IMGT annotations, most TCR beta V segments showed up in productive rearrangements about 87% or about 30% of the time in an earlier analysis of roughly 590 of the donors. It was suggested by the authors that the approach could potentially be generalized to other disease states and immunological phenotypes. Over 15 rarely observed V segments, including chromosome 9 orphons, were excluded from the earlier analysis of a few hundred of the donors because counts were too low. CMV serostatus was the only immune exposure information available for the cohort. Sequencing depth was assumed to be roughly uniform across donors in the presence/absence analyses, though that assumption may not hold. According to a later analysis, TCR association rates differed among HLA loci, with DRB1 alleles showing the most associated TCRs and HLA-C alleles showing the fewest. A further reported finding was that TCR beta sequences accurately predicted the HLA-A and HLA-B alleles for most subjects in the first cohort. In a later genetic analysis, a missense DCLRE1C variant was associated with V-gene and J-gene trimming of TCR beta chains, and the association was replicated in an independent cohort. In both the original and validation cohorts, the classifier was reported to diagnose cytomegalovirus status with high specificity and sensitivity. The study listed 150 to 200 TCR beta chains as associated with cytomegalovirus. A cluster of highly shared sequence variants was judged likely to be a technical artifact of the sequencing pipeline. Across donors, most TCR sequences were observed very rarely, whereas some public TCRs were present in many individuals. Some IMGT-functional V segments, including TRBV6-2 and TRBV6-3, could not be told apart with the 87-base-pair reads, so those segments were excluded. At a false discovery rate of 0.05, a later analysis linked some 17,000 TCR beta sequences to specific HLA alleles. A later analysis reported that several top co-occurrence clusters appeared linked to parvovirus B19, influenza, CMV and Epstein-Barr virus. Because HLA typing was missing for some donors at each locus, association tests included only the typed subset. Only TCR beta chains were sequenced in this cohort, and the absence of alpha or paired-chain data limited detectable features. A later analysis found that HLA-associated TCR beta chains were more clonally expanded and had lower generation probabilities than equally common non-associated chains. Compared with the roughly 600-donor mean, donors in an Asian-associated ancestry cluster had fewer N-insertions in productive TCRs, according to a later genetic analysis. Correlated functional status among segregating V segments might be attributable to linkage disequilibrium, but an unknown experimental factor could not be ruled out. When HLA alleles, especially DR and DQ, strongly co-occurred, TCR associations were difficult to assign to individual alleles. Most CMV-associated TCR beta chains appeared to be HLA-restricted in a later analysis, and the HLA associations seemed to be driven largely by CMV exposure.

The cohort comprised 666 healthy bone marrow donors. At the time of sampling, every cohort member was nominally healthy, though immune exposures that went unrecorded were likely present. The donor tested CMV seropositive, placing the donor among the 290 or so seropositive members of the cohort. Each donor provided a peripheral blood sample, and peripheral blood mononuclear cells were used for TCR beta sequencing. The Qiagen DNeasy Blood Extraction Kit was used to extract genomic DNA from the blood cell samples. Including cysteine and phenylalanine, the CDR3 has 12 amino acids. This entry keeps only the CDR3 DNA: 36 bases, framed from base 1. V sheds 8 bases and J sheds 2 bases, leaving 7 bases between their ends. From a lookup of the germline V gene (reference sequence), CDR1 and CDR2 are MNHEY and SMNVEV. Library preparation was by the immunoSEQ multiplex PCR assay. A mixture of 60 forward primers for TCR Vbeta segments and 13 reverse primers for TCR Jbeta segments was used in the multiplex PCR. The CDR3 region of rearranged TCR beta genes was amplified from genomic DNA by a multiplex PCR assay. The amplified TCR beta libraries were sequenced on the Illumina HiSeq System as 87-base-pair reads. The paper's processing steps were these. In a later analysis, around 80 million unique TCR beta chains were counted across the roughly 610 repertoires, and roughly 11 million of these chains were shared by at least two donors. A nearest-neighbor algorithm error-corrected the raw reads and collapsed the reads into unique sequences, merging closely related sequences to remove PCR and sequencing errors. CDR3 sequences were aligned to IMGT reference sequences to assign V, D and J gene segments. For a sequence to be retained, a match of at least six nucleotides to both a V gene segment and a J gene segment was required. Rearrangements were called productive when the CDR3 lacked stop codons and stayed in frame with V and J; all others were non-productive. CDR3 was defined by IMGT convention, running from the second conserved V-encoded cysteine to the conserved J-encoded phenylalanine. The earlier analysis of about 570 of the donors excluded any sequence lacking an unambiguous match to a single V gene segment. In an earlier analysis of approximately 590 of the donors, a V segment was called functional when productive rearrangements were above 56.7%, and segregating when the standard deviation between donors exceeded 5%. A statistical classification framework was built for diagnosing cytomegalovirus status from the catalog of TCR beta chain sequences. In a later analysis, TCR nucleotide sequences were compared against IMGT/GENE-DB human TR gene sequences so that V and J genes could be assigned. The TCRdist pipeline was used in a later analysis to assign CDR3 sequences and most-parsimonious VDJ recombination scenarios. A later analysis defined each TCR beta chain by its CDR3 amino acid sequence plus V-gene family, and excluded reads lacking a unique V-gene family. A later analysis removed 550 to 650 highly shared, low-generation-probability nucleotide sequences to deal with suspected cross-contamination and a sequencing artifact. For each public chain, a later analysis derived a clonal expansion index from normalized ranks of inferred template counts within each repertoire. A later analysis computed generation probabilities with a VDJ recombination model fitted to out-of-frame rearrangements, and checked the results against IGoR. A later analysis scored TCR-TCR, TCR-HLA and TCR-CMV co-occurrence with hypergeometric tests, applying a repertoire-size bias correction to TCR pairs. To estimate false discovery rates, a later analysis permuted the HLA or CMV assignments 20 times. In a later analysis, co-occurring TCRs were grouped using DBSCAN, and TCRdist sequence similarity was added for clustering within HLA-allele-positive subsets. Repertoires with fewer than 30,000 or more than 120,000 public chains, plus five repertoires with anomalous nucleotide sharing, were excluded from co-occurrence clustering. TCRdb took over this immuneACCESS table, retaining in-frame rearrangements with V and J assigned. Such tables are incomplete; in checked studies, under half of the missing clones stem from an unresolved V gene, and the remainder is unexplained. Clonal size and the V and J genes are those of that table, whereas D and trimming came from the DNA. Across this sample there are over 150,000 clones, with about 70% seen only once. Around 4.5% of the sample belongs to the ten largest clones.

Comment on this clone: The target of this receptor is not known. No clone much larger than this one lies a single base away; base qualities are absent.

The source material was PBMCs. The TCR comes from a woman between 18 and 30 years old in good health and CMV-seropositive. The rearrangement combines TRBV27 with TRBJ1-5, with TRBD1 as a weak D call on 6 bases. The DNA sequence is given as TGTGCCAGCCGGACAGGCAATCAGCCCCAGCATTTT. This sequence encodes CASRTGNQPQHF.